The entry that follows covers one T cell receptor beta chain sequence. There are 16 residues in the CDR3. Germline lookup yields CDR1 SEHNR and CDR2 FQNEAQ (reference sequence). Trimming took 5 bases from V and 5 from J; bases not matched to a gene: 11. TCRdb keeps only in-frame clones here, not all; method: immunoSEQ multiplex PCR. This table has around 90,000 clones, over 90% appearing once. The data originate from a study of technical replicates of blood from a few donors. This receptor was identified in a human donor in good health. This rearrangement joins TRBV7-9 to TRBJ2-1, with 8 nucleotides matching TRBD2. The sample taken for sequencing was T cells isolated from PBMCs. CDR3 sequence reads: CASSPRLRGENNEQFF. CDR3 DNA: TGTGCCAGCAGCCCCCGCCTGCGGGGGGAGAACAATGAGCAGTTCTTC.